This TCR beta chain stems from a study of spatial heterogeneity in lung cancer. Study results and limitations: Within tumors, counts of expanded alpha and beta TCRs tracked tumor mutation counts. The estimate shows that only 5.5% to 8.5% of tumor T cells were covered for alpha and 13% for beta chains. The numbers of ubiquitous and regional expanded TCRs correlated with ubiquitous and regional nonsynonymous mutations, respectively.

TCRdb passed the 5' RACE reads through MiXCR, listing each CDR3 protein once. This sample carries fewer than 3,000 distinct CDR3 sequences, approximately 54% of them seen once, and the ten largest clones take roughly 60%. Trimming cost V 8 bases and J 2 bases, with 15 bases left between them. Germline lookup yields CDR1 SNHLY and CDR2 FYNNEI. This CDR3 has 14 residues. Time point defined: sample taken at primary tumor resection. 55 to 80 TRACERx patients with early, untreated non-small cell lung cancer donated samples. About this clonotype: The antigen is not known. This beta chain is a stray read from a library made for alpha chains; its abundance is not meaningful.

The specimen comprised lung tumor tissue, sampled at surgery. This sequence was found in a male donor with early-stage non-small cell lung cancer. The gene calls are TRBV2 and TRBJ2-5; D is uncertain. CDR3 region: CASVSVSAQETQYF. Written as DNA, the CDR3 is TGTGCCAGCGTCTCAGTGTCAGCACAAGAGACCCAGTACTTC. Looking up the rest from reference TRBV2 and TRBJ2-5 gives the full variable domain: EPEVTQTPSHQVTQMGQEVILRCVPISNHLYFYWYRQILGQKVEFLVSFYNNEISEKSEIFDDQFSVERPDGSNFTLKIRSTKLEDSAMYFCASVSVSAQETQYFGPGTRLLVL.